The sample holds a few counts of the clone carrying this TCR beta chain. Its antigen is undetermined. The data derive from a study of CD8+ T cells in alopecia areata. cDNA prepared by RNA extraction and subsequent reverse transcription served as the template for sequencing. Assay: immunoSEQ multiplex PCR; the TCRdb copy retains only in-frame clones and omits some. Here the sample spans about 200,000 clones, about 56% being singletons. Study-level points and caveats: The study found higher clonality in lesional than normal scalp, especially in alopecia totalis/universalis.

Trimming pared 7 bases from V and 0 bases from J, leaving 13 bases between. Germline V gene sequence: CDR1 LNHDA, CDR2 SQIVND (reference sequence). There are 15 residues in the CDR3. The rearrangement joins TRBV19 to TRBJ1-5; D not resolved. The sequencing sample was made of CD8+ T cells sorted from blood. The TCR was taken from a human donor in good health. The CDR3 is CASKVTDYSNQPQHF. The CDR3 nucleotides read TGTGCCAGTAAGGTCACAGACTATAGCAATCAGCCCCAGCATTTT.